This T cell receptor beta chain stems from a study of T cells in Graves' hyperthyroidism and ophthalmopathy. TCR beta CDR3 regions were amplified from RNA. RT-PCR in the first round (using the HTBI primer set) targeted the TCR CDR3. TCRdb re-analysed the multiplex PCR reads in MiXCR, keeping a single row per CDR3 protein. This sample has a few hundred thousand distinct CDR3 sequences, with roughly 18% found just once. The CDR3 contains 13 residues. Germline CDR1 and CDR2: MNHEY and SVGAGI. The V end lost 8 bases, the J end lost 4 bases, and 14 bases lay between the germline ends. Notes on the study in general: Separation of ophthalmopathy from stable hyperthyroidism was achieved by a 13 V-J model.

This clonotype was detected many times. The antigen remains undetermined. The sequenced sample consisted of blood. The chain is built from TRBV6-5 and TRBJ1-2; D is unresolved. This receptor was identified in a woman aged 35 to 49 with Graves' ophthalmopathy. The CDR3 DNA reads TGTGCCAGCGGCCTGGCCGGGAGCTATGGCTACACCTTC. Amino acid sequence: CASGLAGSYGYTF.